The T cell receptor (beta chain) described here comes from a study of Ad26.COV2.S vaccination and SARS-CoV-2 variants. On this clone: Its antigen remains unidentified.

Data came from immunoSEQ multiplex PCR; TCRdb stores just in-frame clones and leaves some out. The top ten hold 3% to 5% of the sample, which has about 350,000 clones, around 92% seen once. Study-level points and caveats: People who got the vaccine or the placebo had similar non-spike TCR breadth. Vaccinees reportedly had broad spike-specific CD8+ and CD4+ T cell responses.

The source of this sequence is a human donor who had recovered from COVID-19. The sample here was peripheral blood, taken after recovery from COVID-19.

The CDR3 nucleotides read TGTGCCAGCAGTTTTCAGCAGCAAGAGACCCAGTACTTC. It translates to CASSFQQQETQYF. The chain recombines TRBV12-3 or TRBV12-4 with TRBJ2-5; D is unclear. CDR3 length: 13 residues. V was shortened by 3 bases and J by 2 bases, with 7 bases between the two germline ends.